The T cell receptor (beta chain) described here comes from a study of neurological immune-mediated disorders. In this sample, this clonotype turned up many times. The CDR3 contains 14 residues. Looked up from germline, CDR1 is WSHSY and CDR2 is SAAADI. V dropped 6 bases and J dropped 6; count of bases not matched to a gene: 4. TCRdb fed the 5' RACE reads into MiXCR, producing one record per CDR3 protein. The sample yields roughly 88,000 distinct CDR3 sequences, roughly 3.5% seen once. The V call is TRBV10-2, the J call TRBJ2-3, with 12 bases lining up with TRBD2. The receptor was derived from a woman between 50 and 59 years old with multiple sclerosis. The sequencing sample was made of PBMCs. DNA for the CDR3: TGCGCCAGCAGAACTAGCGGGGGGAAGGATACGCAGTATTTT. This gives the protein CASRTSGGKDTQYF.